Each of the 21 T cell receptor beta chains below was sequenced from the same sample in a study of T cell therapy after organ transplantation. Time point noted: 20-29 weeks after completion of therapy. Their recognized antigens are unknown. Sequencing was performed with immunoSEQ multiplex PCR; in TCRdb, only in-frame clones are kept and a portion is missing. The sample yields 20,000 or so clones, around 83% seen once. Specimen: CD8+ T cells from blood, collected after autologous CMV-specific T cell therapy. The receptor source for this set is a human patient who had received a solid organ transplant and had CMV disease. Some T cells may have originated in the graft donor.

V is TRBV6-5 and J is TRBJ2-1; D is perhaps TRBD2 (6 bases). Trimming shortened V by 5 bases and J by 6 bases, and 17 bases separated the two germline ends. This CDR3 contains 15 residues. Germline V gene lookup returns CDR1 MNHEY and CDR2 SVGAGI. The CDR3 loop is CASSLRLVYANEQFF. The CDR3 DNA follows: TGTGCCAGCAGTCTCCGACTAGTCTACGCCAATGAGCAGTTCTTC.

This chain links TRBV19 with TRBJ2-1; D possibly matches TRBD1 or TRBD2 (5 bases each). Trimming took off 10 bases at V and 8 bases at J, with 21 bases between the two ends. The CDR3 runs 14 residues. Germline CDR1 is LNHDA and CDR2 is SQIVND (reference sequence). In DNA, the CDR3 is TGTGCCACGGCCGGGACCCCCTCGCCCTATGAGCAGTTCTTC. Translated: CATAGTPSPYEQFF.

This chain links TRBV13 with TRBJ2-7; D possibly corresponds to TRBD1 (6 bases). From germline, CDR1 is PRHDT and CDR2 FYEKMQ (reference sequence). Trimming removed 7 bases from V and 2 bases from J, with 18 bases in between. This CDR3 comprises 15 residues. CDR3 bases: TGTGCCAGCATCCATGGGGGCTCTCCACCCTACGAGCAGTACTTC. Translated, it gives CASIHGGSPPYEQYF.

This clone was detected only once. This rearrangement joins TRBV5-6 to TRBJ2-7, with D possibly TRBD2 on 6 matching bases. Germline values: CDR1 SGHDT, CDR2 YYEEEE. The CDR3 is 15 residues long. V was shortened by 4 bases and J by 3 bases, with 17 bases between the two germline ends. The DNA of the CDR3 is TGTGCCAGCAGCCGCAGTTGGGACTTCGACTACGAGCAGTACTTC. It translates to CASSRSWDFDYEQYF.

This chain joins TRBV11-1 and TRBJ1-1; D is unresolved. The length of the CDR3 is 13 residues. Looked up from germline, CDR1 is SGHAT and CDR2 is FQDESV (reference sequence). V was shortened by 3 bases and J by 1 base, with 6 bases between the two germline ends. The CDR3 nucleotides read TGTGCCAGCAGCTTCTGGGGGAACACTGAAGCTTTCTTT. Translation gives CASSFWGNTEAFF.

V and J are TRBV9 and TRBJ2-7; D ambiguous. The V end was cut by 4 bases, the J end by 0 bases, with 11 bases between. CDR3 length equals 14 residues. Germline-derived CDR1 and CDR2 are SGDLS and YYNGEE. Written as DNA, the CDR3 is TGTGCCAGCAGCCCAGGCGACGGCTCCTACGAGCAGTACTTC. As protein: CASSPGDGSYEQYF.

The chain carries TRBV5-4 and TRBJ1-2; 9 bases agree with TRBD1. CDR3 length: 14 amino acids. CDR1 is SGHNT, CDR2 YYREEE, per germline (reference sequence). With V trimmed by 2 bases and J by 4 bases, 3 bases remained unmatched. DNA for the CDR3: TGTGCCAGCAGCTTCGGGACAGGGCTCTATGGCTACACCTTC. As protein: CASSFGTGLYGYTF.

The chain joins TRBV30 to TRBJ1-2; 7 bases line up with TRBD1. The length of the CDR3 is 12 residues. The V segment lost 6 bases and the J segment 7 bases; nucleotides outside the gene matches: 8. CDR1 is GTSNPN, CDR2 SVGIG, per germline (reference sequence). The CDR3: CACPDRVVGYTF. CDR3 coding DNA: TGTGCCTGTCCCGACAGGGTTGTTGGCTACACCTTC.

This clone was found a few times. The J gene is TRBJ2-4, the V gene TRBV6-6; possibly TRBD2 for D (6 bases). The germline V gene has CDR1 MNHNY and CDR2 SVGAGI (reference sequence). CDR3 length: 16 amino acids. Trimming took off 4 bases at V and 9 bases at J, with 22 bases between the two ends. Here the CDR3 reads CASSFRVAALRSIQYF. CDR3 in DNA: TGTGCCAGCAGTTTCCGGGTAGCGGCCCTTAGAAGCATTCAGTACTTC.

The chain uses TRBV6-4 and TRBJ2-1, with D maybe TRBD1 (6 bases). Germline V lookup: CDR1 MRHNA, CDR2 SNTAGT. The length of the CDR3 is 15 residues. Trimming left V 4 bases short and J 7 bases short, with 17 bases between. CDR3 in amino acids: CASSVSDRPGNEQFF. For the CDR3, the DNA is TGTGCCAGCAGTGTCAGCGACAGGCCAGGGAATGAGCAGTTCTTC.

The V call is TRBV5-6, the J call TRBJ2-2; tentative D call: TRBD1 (6 bases). V shed 4 bases and J shed 9 bases, with 13 bases lying between them. The CDR3 has 13 residues. Germline V gene sequence: CDR1 SGHDT, CDR2 YYEEEE. CDR3 coding DNA: TGTGCCAGCAGCCCCACCGGGGACAGGGAGCTGTTTTTT. The encoded protein is CASSPTGDRELFF.

The V gene is TRBV6-6, the J gene TRBJ2-5, with 9 bases that match TRBD1. Trimming cost V 6 bases and J 5 bases; bases outside gene matches: 10. Per germline, CDR1 MNHNY and CDR2 SVGAGI (reference sequence). The CDR3 consists of 15 residues. In nucleotides, the CDR3 is TGTGCCAGCAGGTCCGGGACAGGGAGGCTGGAGACCCAGTACTTC. It encodes CASRSGTGRLETQYF.

This rearrangement joins TRBV9 to TRBJ2-5, with TRBD2 matching over 11 bases. V shed 0 bases, J shed 5 bases, and the junction held 6 bases outside the gene matches. Germline CDR1 is SGDLS and CDR2 is YYNGEE. There are 16 residues in the CDR3. The DNA for the CDR3 is TGTGCCAGCAGCGTAGGACTAGCGGGGTCAGGGGAGACCCAGTACTTC. Its translation: CASSVGLAGSGETQYF.

J is TRBJ1-2 and V is TRBV7-9; 7 bases align to TRBD1. Per the germline V gene, CDR1 is SEHNR and CDR2 is FQNEAQ (reference sequence). The V segment lost 4 bases and the J segment 4 bases; nucleotides outside the gene matches: 9. The CDR3 contains 15 residues. The CDR3 region has the DNA TGTGCCAGCAGCTCCGCGGGACAGCTAATCTATGGCTACACCTTC. Its translation is CASSSAGQLIYGYTF.

The V gene is TRBV14, the J gene TRBJ2-1; TRBD1 matches at 9 bases. Germline loops: CDR1 SGHDN, CDR2 FVKESK. V lost 8 bases to trimming and J lost 3 bases; unmatched junction nucleotides: 2. There are 13 residues in the CDR3. The CDR3 nucleotides are TGTGCCAGCTCGGGACAGGGCTACAATGAGCAGTTCTTC. Its protein is CASSGQGYNEQFF.

This chain joins TRBV6-5 and TRBJ2-7, with 8 bases aligning to TRBD1. V was pared by 1 base and J by 3 bases, with 2 bases of the junction left unmatched. Looked up from germline, CDR1 is MNHEY and CDR2 is SVGAGI. This CDR3 spans 14 amino acids. The CDR3 DNA reads as TGTGCCAGCAGTTACTGGACAGGGAACTACGAGCAGTACTTC. Amino acids: CASSYWTGNYEQYF.

The chain employs TRBV7-3 and TRBJ2-7; maybe TRBD2 (6 bases). The germline CDR1 and CDR2 sequences are SGHTA and FQGTGA. V was clipped by 0 bases and J by 0 bases, with 9 bases between them. The CDR3 consists of 15 residues. The CDR3: CASSLTPAGSYEQYF. Here the CDR3 DNA reads TGTGCCAGCAGCTTAACGCCAGCGGGCTCCTACGAGCAGTACTTC.

The gene calls are TRBV5-4 and TRBJ2-1, with TRBD1 identical over 10 bases. There are 16 residues in the CDR3. Trimming cost V 4 bases and J 0 bases; bases outside gene matches: 4. Germline CDR1 is SGHNT and CDR2 is YYREEE (reference sequence). CDR3 residues: CASSPGTGVSYNEQFF. CDR3 nucleotides: TGTGCCAGCAGCCCCGGGACAGGGGTCTCCTACAATGAGCAGTTCTTC. The full variable domain, rest sourced from reference TRBV5-4 and TRBJ2-1, is ETGVTQSPTHLIKTRGQQVTLRCSSQSGHNTVSWYQQALGQGPQFIFQYYREEENGRGNFPPRFSGLQFPNYSSELNVNALELDDSALYLCASSPGTGVSYNEQFFGPGTRLTVL.

V gene TRBV7-9 combines with J gene TRBJ2-7; D gene unclear. The V gene lost 2 bases and the J gene lost 7 bases, with 9 bases spanning the gap. Germline CDR1 is SEHNR and CDR2 is FQNEAQ (reference sequence). This CDR3 spans 12 amino acids. The CDR3 DNA reads as TGTGCCAGCAGCTTAAGGGTTCCGGAGCAGTACTTC. This translates into CASSLRVPEQYF.

J is TRBJ2-3 and V is TRBV19; D remains unclear. The germline CDR1 and CDR2 sequences are LNHDA and SQIVND (reference sequence). The CDR3 length is 12 residues. V lost 1 base to trimming and J lost 5 bases, with 4 bases between them. CDR3 sequence (DNA): TGTGCCAGTAGTATAGTAGGAGATACGCAGTATTTT. As protein: CASSIVGDTQYF.

The V and J genes are TRBV27 and TRBJ2-7; D is possibly TRBD1 or TRBD2 (5 bases each). The CDR3 covers 14 residues. Deletions cut 2 bases from V and 2 bases from J, with 10 bases between. CDR1 is MNHEY and CDR2 is SMNVEV in the germline V gene (reference sequence). The CDR3 DNA follows: TGTGCCAGCAGTTTAGGGGGAATTCCCTACGAGCAGTACTTC. Translating it yields CASSLGGIPYEQYF.